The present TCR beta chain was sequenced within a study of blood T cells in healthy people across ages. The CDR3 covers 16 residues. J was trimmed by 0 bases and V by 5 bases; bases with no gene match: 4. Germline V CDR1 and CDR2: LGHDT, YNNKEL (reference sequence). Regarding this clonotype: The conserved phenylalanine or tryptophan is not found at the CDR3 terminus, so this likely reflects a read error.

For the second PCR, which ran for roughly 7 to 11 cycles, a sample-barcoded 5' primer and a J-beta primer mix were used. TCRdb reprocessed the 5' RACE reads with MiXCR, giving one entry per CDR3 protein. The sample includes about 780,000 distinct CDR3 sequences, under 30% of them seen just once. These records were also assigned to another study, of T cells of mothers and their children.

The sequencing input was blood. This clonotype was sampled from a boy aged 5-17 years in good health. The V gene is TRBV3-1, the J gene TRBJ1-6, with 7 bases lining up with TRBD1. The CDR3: CASSANRGSYNSPLHL. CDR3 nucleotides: TGTGCCAGCAGCGCGAACAGGGGCTCCTATAATTCACCCCTCCACCTT.